Listed here are 10 T cell receptor beta chains from one sample, sequenced in a study of blood T cells in healthy people across ages. A second PCR, run for about 7 to 11 cycles, used a sample-barcoded 5' primer plus a J-beta primer mix. In TCRdb, the 5' RACE reads were re-called with MiXCR into one record per CDR3 protein. The sample includes about 1.5 million distinct CDR3 sequences, 35% to 45% of them seen just once. The sequenced sample consisted of blood. These receptors originate from a woman aged 18-29 years in good health.

This clonotype was counted a single time. This chain links TRBV29-1 with TRBJ2-7; weak D call: TRBD1 (5 bases). The CDR3 loop spans 12 amino acids. Germline-derived CDR1 and CDR2 are SQVTM and ANQGSEA. V dropped 4 bases and J dropped 2 bases, with 9 bases sitting between them. The CDR3 loop is CSVGETAYEQYF. DNA for the CDR3: TGCAGCGTTGGTGAGACAGCCTACGAGCAGTACTTC.

This clonotype appeared many times. The chain has TRBV7-9 and TRBJ2-7; unclear D gene. Germline V gene data show CDR1 as SEHNR and CDR2 as FQNEAQ (reference sequence). Trimming removed 5 bases at V and 2 bases at J, with 4 bases between. The CDR3 covers 11 residues. Here the CDR3 DNA reads TGTGCCAGCAGCACTACCTACGAGCAGTACTTC. Amino acids: CASSTTYEQYF.

The chain employs TRBV12-3 or TRBV12-4 and TRBJ2-1; D not resolved. V gave up 4 bases and J gave up 0 bases, with 13 bases separating them. CDR3 size: 16 residues. The CDR3 DNA is TGTGCCAGCAGTTCCTCGACTCCCAGCTCCTACAATGAGCAGTTCTTC. This encodes CASSSSTPSSYNEQFF.

The chain combines TRBV12-3 or TRBV12-4 with TRBJ1-4, with a weak D call TRBD1 (5 bases). Trimming stripped 7 bases from V and 6 bases from J, with 15 bases between. CDR3 length: 14 residues. CDR3 loop: CASTEGLLDEKLFF. The CDR3 DNA sequence: TGTGCCAGCACCGAGGGGCTACTAGATGAAAAACTGTTTTTT.

Note on this clonotype: A junction end diverges from the germline sequence, so it may reflect a read error. The genes are TRBV19 and TRBJ1-6; a weak D match, TRBD1 (6 bases). The CDR3 has 12 residues. Germline CDR1 and CDR2: LNHDA and SQIVND (reference sequence). In DNA form, the CDR3 reads TGTGCCAGTAGTCACAGGGATTCACCCCCCCACTTT. Translated, it gives CASSHRDSPPHF.

The V call is TRBV20-1, the J call TRBJ1-6, with TRBD1 as a possible D gene (6 bases). V was pared by 4 bases and J by 7 bases, with 20 bases between. The germline V gene has CDR1 DFQATT and CDR2 SNEGSKA (reference sequence). The CDR3 has 16 amino acids. The CDR3 bases are TGCAGTGCTAATAGGGTGGGGCCGGGGGCGAATTCACCCCTCCACTTT. This translates into CSANRVGPGANSPLHF.

The V call is TRBV7-2, the J call TRBJ2-5; weak D call: TRBD2 (5 bases). CDR1 is SGHTA and CDR2 is FQGNSA in the germline V gene. This CDR3 is 14 amino acids long. Trimming removed 5 bases at V and 1 base at J, with 11 bases between. As DNA, the CDR3 is TGTGCCAGCAGCCAGCGGTCCAGCCAAGAGACCCAGTACTTC. The encoded protein is CASSQRSSQETQYF.

The CDR3 DNA follows: TGTGCCTGGAGTATCAGTTTCGAGCAGTACTTC. This sequence encodes CAWSISFEQYF. V gene TRBV30 combines with J gene TRBJ2-7; D gene ambiguous. CDR1 and CDR2 (germline): GTSNPN, SVGIG (reference sequence). This CDR3 comprises 11 residues. The V and J ends lost 2 bases and 6 bases respectively, with 8 bases between them.

The chain carries TRBV7-2 and TRBJ2-3; D call uncertain. Trimming cost V 2 bases and J 3 bases, with 12 bases left between them. In germline, CDR1 is SGHTA, CDR2 FQGNSA. The CDR3 loop spans 15 amino acids. The CDR3, as DNA: TGTGCCAGCAGCTTAATAGTACAGCTTACAGATACGCAGTATTTT. Protein sequence: CASSLIVQLTDTQYF.

The gene calls are TRBV4-3 and TRBJ1-4; D call uncertain. CDR3 size: 14 residues. CDR1 and CDR2 (germline): LGHNA, YSLEER. Trimming removed 1 base at V and 7 bases at J, with 10 bases between. The CDR3 loop is CASSQVTWAEKLFF. In DNA, the CDR3 is TGCGCCAGCAGCCAAGTAACCTGGGCTGAAAAACTGTTTTTT.